This passage covers 3 T cell receptor beta chains from one sample sequenced in a study of a mutant IDH1 vaccine in newly diagnosed glioma. Time point described: baseline, week 1 (first vaccination visit). Specified treatment: pre-vaccination baseline after standard-of-care therapy. Method: immunoSEQ multiplex PCR; TCRdb's copy keeps in-frame clones and lacks some. The top ten hold about 2.5% of the sample, which has about 50,000 clones, 86% seen once. The specimen comprised PBMCs, sampled from a glioma patient treated with radiotherapy, temozolomide or both. These receptors were taken from a man aged 35-49 years with glioma.

The genes are TRBV7-9 and TRBJ2-3; D is possibly TRBD2 (5 bases). The CDR3 is 14 amino acids. Between the trimmed V and J ends, which lost 0 bases and 4 bases, there was a span of 8 bases. Germline-derived CDR1 and CDR2 are SEHNR and FQNEAQ (reference sequence). The DNA of the CDR3 is TGTGCCAGCAGCTTAGCGGGAGAAGCAGATACGCAGTATTTT. It encodes CASSLAGEADTQYF.

The chain employs TRBV19 and TRBJ2-1; the D gene is possibly TRBD1 (6 bases). Trimming left V 5 bases short and J 2 bases short, with 10 bases between. This CDR3 contains 14 residues. Germline V gives CDR1 LNHDA, CDR2 SQIVND (reference sequence). CDR3 protein: CASSWGQAYNEQFF. The CDR3 bases are TGTGCCAGTAGTTGGGGACAAGCCTACAATGAGCAGTTCTTC.

The J gene is TRBJ2-3, the V gene TRBV7-2, with no clear D. The germline gives CDR1 SGHTA, CDR2 FQGNSA. V was shortened by 5 bases and J by 1 base, with 10 bases between the two germline ends. The CDR3 totals 14 residues. This CDR3 reads CASSPGKCTDTQYF. In DNA, the CDR3 is TGTGCCAGCAGCCCTGGTAAGTGCACAGATACGCAGTATTTT.